One and the same sample provided the 5 T cell receptor beta chains below, sequenced in a study of a mutant IDH1 vaccine in newly diagnosed glioma. Time point in this sample: week 47, end of study. The content of each vaccine dose was 300 ug of mutant IDH1 20-mer peptide, and topical imiquimod accompanied it. The method was immunoSEQ multiplex PCR; TCRdb's version includes in-frame clones alone and lacks a portion of them. The table lists some 50,000 clones, 65% to 85% of them singletons. These receptors' targets are unknown. The sample in question was PBMCs, obtained from a glioma patient whose treatment included an IDH1 peptide vaccine. The receptors come from a woman in her 30s with glioma. Some clones in this sample may be carry-over from other donors' samples.

This clone has just one count. The chain employs TRBV14 and TRBJ1-2; D gene ambiguous. V was trimmed by 0 bases and J by 8 bases, leaving 16 bases between them. This CDR3 is built from 15 residues. Germline-derived CDR1 and CDR2 are SGHDN and FVKESK. The CDR3 protein is CASSQDRLISGGYTF. The CDR3 DNA sequence: TGTGCCAGCAGCCAAGATCGATTGATCTCAGGCGGCTACACCTTC. Full variable domain (missing parts from reference TRBV14 and TRBJ1-2): EAGVTQFPSHSVIEKGQTVTLRCDPISGHDNLYWYRRVMGKEIKFLLHFVKESKQDESGMPNNRFLAERTGGTYSTLKVQPAELEDSGVYFCASSQDRLISGGYTFGSGTRLTVV.

The chain couples TRBV15 to TRBJ2-7; D is perhaps TRBD2 (6 bases). This CDR3 has 15 amino acids. CDR1 and CDR2 (germline): LNHNV, YYDKDF (reference sequence). V was shortened by 9 bases and J by 4 bases, with 22 bases between the two germline ends. The CDR3 DNA reads as TGTGCCACACCAGACTGCGGGAAAGAGGAATACGAGCAGTACTTC. It codes for CATPDCGKEEYEQYF.

The chain couples TRBV19 to TRBJ2-1; a weak D match, TRBD1 (5 bases). Germline V lookup: CDR1 LNHDA, CDR2 SQIVND (reference sequence). The ends were cut back, 6 bases at V and 1 base at J, with 13 bases in the middle. CDR3 length: 15 amino acids. This chain's CDR3 is CASSRTGPSYNEQFF. The DNA for the CDR3 is TGTGCCAGTAGCCGCACAGGCCCTTCCTACAATGAGCAGTTCTTC.

The chain is built from TRBV10-1 and TRBJ2-3; 8 positions match TRBD1. J lost 2 bases, V lost 6 bases, and 7 bases had no gene match. This CDR3 spans 15 amino acids. CDR1 is WNHNN and CDR2 is SYGVQD in the germline V gene (reference sequence). The CDR3: CASRETGADTDTQYF. CDR3 DNA: TGCGCCAGCAGGGAGACAGGGGCGGACACAGATACGCAGTATTTT.

CDR3 in amino acids: CASSQVAATTYNEQFF. The CDR3 region has the DNA TGCGCCAGCAGCCAAGTAGCGGCCACGACCTACAATGAGCAGTTCTTC. The chain links TRBV4-1 to TRBJ2-1; a possible D gene is TRBD2 (6 bases). The germline V gene has CDR1 MGHRA and CDR2 YSYEKL. The CDR3 spans 16 residues. V lost 1 base, J lost 2 bases, and 12 bases lay in between.